This TCR beta chain was identified during a study of blood T cell repertoires in COVID-19. At the level of the study: Sites across the United States, Italy and Spain contributed samples from acute and convalescent COVID-19.

CDR3 length: 15 residues. V dropped 3 bases and J dropped 3 bases, with 15 bases sitting between them. Germline CDR1 and CDR2: SGHDT and YYEEEE. Sequencing was performed with immunoSEQ multiplex PCR; in TCRdb, only in-frame clones are kept and a portion is missing. Of around 230,000 clones listed, about 80% were seen once; the top ten hold approximately 15%. The chain carries TRBV5-6 and TRBJ1-1; D call uncertain. Sequences were obtained from PBMCs or T cells enriched from blood (not recorded which). The origin of this receptor is a man in his forties who had recovered from COVID-19. CDR3 DNA: TGTGCCAGCAGCTGGAAAAGGACGGGGTACACTGAAGCTTTCTTT. This encodes CASSWKRTGYTEAFF.